This passage covers 8 T cell receptor beta chains from one sample sequenced in a study of T cell repertoires in cytomegalovirus infection. TCRdb reprocessed the reads with MiXCR, giving one entry per CDR3 protein. Of approximately 200,000 distinct CDR3 sequences listed, roughly 22% are singletons. The sample was CD8+ T cells from PBMCs. These receptors were obtained from a human donor in good health (CMV status not recorded). Some clones in this sample may be carry-over from other donors' samples.

This clonotype was recorded many times. The chain joins TRBV20-1 to TRBJ2-3; no clear D gene. Germline CDR1 is DFQATT and CDR2 is SNEGSKA (reference sequence). The V end lost 2 bases, the J end lost 4 bases, and 16 bases lay between the germline ends. This CDR3 is 15 amino acids long. The CDR3 DNA is TGCAGTGCTAGATTTACGGAGAATGCACCAGATACGCAGTATTTT. Its translation: CSARFTENAPDTQYF.

As for this clonotype: This may be a read error, as it is one base from a much larger clone. The genes are TRBV7-2 and TRBJ1-2, with 10 bases identical to TRBD1. CDR1 is SGHTA and CDR2 is FQGNSA in the germline V gene. This CDR3 has 16 residues. J lost 4 bases, V lost 4 bases, and 9 bases had no gene match. In DNA, the CDR3 is TGTGCCAGCAGCTCGGACAGGGGGGAGGGGACCTATGGCTACACCTTC. This encodes CASSSDRGEGTYGYTF.

This clonotype has a handful of counts. The gene calls are TRBV28 and TRBJ1-2, with a possible D match to TRBD1 (6 bases). Trimming stripped 6 bases from V and 1 base from J, with 15 bases between. CDR1 is MDHEN and CDR2 is SYDVKM in the germline V gene. This CDR3 region has 15 residues. The DNA of the CDR3 is TGTGCCAGCAGGCAGACAGGAGACCTTAACTATGGCTACACCTTC. Amino acids: CASRQTGDLNYGYTF.

The chain joins TRBV29-1 to TRBJ2-1, with TRBD2 identical over 9 bases. Germline CDR1 is SQVTM and CDR2 is ANQGSEA. This CDR3 is built from 14 residues. V shed 2 bases, J shed 4 bases, and the junction held 3 bases outside the gene matches. DNA for the CDR3: TGCAGCGTTGAATCTGCGGGGGGGTACAATGAGCAGTTCTTC. It yields the protein CSVESAGGYNEQFF.

This clonotype came up a few times. J is TRBJ2-3 and V is TRBV12-3 or TRBV12-4; D gene unclear. The germline V and J ends were trimmed by 1 base and 2 bases, with 16 bases remaining between them. This CDR3 comprises 17 residues. As DNA, the CDR3 is TGTGCCAGCAGTTTAGGGCTAGGGAATGTACACACAGATACGCAGTATTTT. Translation: CASSLGLGNVHTDTQYF.

This clonotype was detected only once. The V and J genes are TRBV11-3 and TRBJ1-1; the D is unclear. Germline CDR1 SGHNT, CDR2 YENEEA. The CDR3 consists of 13 residues. V dropped 1 base and J dropped 3 bases, with 6 bases sitting between them. CDR3 region: CASSLVRDTEAFF. The CDR3 DNA follows: TGTGCCAGCAGCTTAGTTCGGGACACTGAAGCTTTCTTT.

The V and J genes are TRBV5-4 and TRBJ2-3; D not certain. CDR1 and CDR2 from the germline V gene are SGHNT and YYREEE (reference sequence). V gave up 4 bases and J gave up 4 bases, with 13 bases separating them. There are 14 residues in the CDR3. CDR3: CASSRGDFADTQYF. The CDR3, as DNA: TGTGCCAGCAGCCGTGGGGATTTCGCAGATACGCAGTATTTT.

This clonotype appeared a few times. V usage is TRBV28 and J usage is TRBJ2-7; weak D call: TRBD1 (6 bases). CDR3 length: 14 residues. CDR1 and CDR2 from the germline V gene are MDHEN and SYDVKM. The ends were cut back, 2 bases at V and 2 bases at J, with 10 bases in the middle. CDR3 in amino acids: CASSLEGETYEQYF. CDR3 nucleotides: TGTGCCAGCAGTTTAGAGGGGGAAACCTACGAGCAGTACTTC.